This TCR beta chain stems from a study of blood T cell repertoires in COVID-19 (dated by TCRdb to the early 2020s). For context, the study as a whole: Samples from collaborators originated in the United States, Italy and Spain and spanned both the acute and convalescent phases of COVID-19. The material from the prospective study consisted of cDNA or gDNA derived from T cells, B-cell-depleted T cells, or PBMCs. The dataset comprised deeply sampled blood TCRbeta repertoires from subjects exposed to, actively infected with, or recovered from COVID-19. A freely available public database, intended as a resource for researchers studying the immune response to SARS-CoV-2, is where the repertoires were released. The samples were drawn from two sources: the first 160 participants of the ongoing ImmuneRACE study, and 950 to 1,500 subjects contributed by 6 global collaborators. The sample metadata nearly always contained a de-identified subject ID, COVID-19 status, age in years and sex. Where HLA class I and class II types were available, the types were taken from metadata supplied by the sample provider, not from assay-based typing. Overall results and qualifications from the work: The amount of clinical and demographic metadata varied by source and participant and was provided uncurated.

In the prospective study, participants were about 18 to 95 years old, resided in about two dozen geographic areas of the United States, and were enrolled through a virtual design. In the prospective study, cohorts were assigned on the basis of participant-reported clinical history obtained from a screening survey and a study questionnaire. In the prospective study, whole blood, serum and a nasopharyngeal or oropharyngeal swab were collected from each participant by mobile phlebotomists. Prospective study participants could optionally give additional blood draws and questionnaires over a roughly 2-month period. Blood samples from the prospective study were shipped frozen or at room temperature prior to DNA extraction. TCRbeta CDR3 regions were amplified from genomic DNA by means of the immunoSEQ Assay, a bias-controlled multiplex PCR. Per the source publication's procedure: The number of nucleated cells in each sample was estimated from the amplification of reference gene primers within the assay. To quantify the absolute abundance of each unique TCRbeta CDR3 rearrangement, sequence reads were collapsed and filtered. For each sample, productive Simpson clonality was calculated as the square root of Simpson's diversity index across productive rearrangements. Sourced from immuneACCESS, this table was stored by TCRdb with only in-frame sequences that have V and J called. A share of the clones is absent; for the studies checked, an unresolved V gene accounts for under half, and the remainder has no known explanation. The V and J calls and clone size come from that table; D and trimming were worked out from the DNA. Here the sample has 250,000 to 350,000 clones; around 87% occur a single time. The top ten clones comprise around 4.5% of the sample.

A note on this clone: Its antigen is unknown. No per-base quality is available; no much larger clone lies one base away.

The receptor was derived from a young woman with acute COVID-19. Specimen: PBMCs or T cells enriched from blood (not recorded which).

The CDR3 reads CASRKTGDKLYGYTF. The nucleotides are TGTGCCAGTAGAAAGACAGGGGATAAACTCTATGGCTACACCTTC. The chain is encoded by TRBV19 joined to TRBJ1-2, and TRBD1 aligns with 8 junction nucleotides. Per the germline V gene (reference sequence), LNHDA is the CDR1 and SQIVND is the CDR2. Including cysteine and phenylalanine, the CDR3 has 15 amino acids. CDR3 DNA is the only sequence kept; it has 45 bases, read in frame from the first base. V and J are trimmed by 6 bases and 4 bases, and the gene matches miss 10 bases of the junction.